The 4 T cell receptor beta chains below come from one sample, sequenced in a study of blood T cell repertoires in COVID-19. The protocol was immunoSEQ multiplex PCR, while the TCRdb copy is restricted to in-frame clones and leaves out a portion. The sample has a few hundred thousand clones; around 90% are singletons. Material for sequencing was peripheral blood. The receptors were gathered from a woman between 50 and 59 years old who had recovered from COVID-19.

V and J are TRBV7-9 and TRBJ1-3, with D possibly TRBD1 on 6 matching bases. Deletions cut 5 bases from V and 7 bases from J, with 21 bases between. CDR1 is SEHNR and CDR2 is FQNEAQ in the germline V gene (reference sequence). This CDR3 has 16 amino acids. The CDR3 region is CASSPALERQGNTIYF. In DNA, the CDR3 is TGTGCCAGCAGCCCCGCATTGGAACGTCAGGGGAACACCATATATTTT.

The chain joins TRBV9 to TRBJ1-6; D may be TRBD1 (6 bases). The CDR3 consists of 13 residues. The germline V gene has CDR1 SGDLS and CDR2 YYNGEE. Trimming took off 4 bases at V and 11 bases at J, with 13 bases between the two ends. The CDR3 loop reads CASSQRTDTPLHF. CDR3 nucleotide sequence: TGTGCCAGCAGCCAGAGGACAGATACACCCCTCCACTTT. The variable domain in full, completed from reference TRBV9 and TRBJ1-6, reads DSGVTQTPKHLITATGQRVTLRCSPRSGDLSVYWYQQSLDQGLQFLIQYYNGEERAKGNILERFSAQQFPDLHSELNLSSLELGDSALYFCASSQRTDTPLHFGNGTRLTVT.

The chain links TRBV2 to TRBJ1-2; D is unclear. The CDR3 has 13 amino acids. Germline CDR1 reads SNHLY; CDR2 reads FYNNEI. V gave up 6 bases and J gave up 9 bases, with 17 bases separating them. The CDR3 reads CASSLPAGSSYTF. In DNA, the CDR3 is TGTGCCAGCAGCCTACCAGCGGGGAGCAGCTACACCTTC.

Only a few counts were recorded for this clone. V and J are TRBV6-5 and TRBJ1-2; TRBD1 is a possible D gene (5 bases). This CDR3 comprises 14 residues. Trimming took 6 bases from V and 3 from J, leaving 14 bases between them. The germline CDR1 and CDR2 sequences are MNHEY and SVGAGI. CDR3 bases: TGTGCCAGCAGCCCCAGGGATTCGGACTATGGCTACACCTTC. Its translation is CASSPRDSDYGYTF.